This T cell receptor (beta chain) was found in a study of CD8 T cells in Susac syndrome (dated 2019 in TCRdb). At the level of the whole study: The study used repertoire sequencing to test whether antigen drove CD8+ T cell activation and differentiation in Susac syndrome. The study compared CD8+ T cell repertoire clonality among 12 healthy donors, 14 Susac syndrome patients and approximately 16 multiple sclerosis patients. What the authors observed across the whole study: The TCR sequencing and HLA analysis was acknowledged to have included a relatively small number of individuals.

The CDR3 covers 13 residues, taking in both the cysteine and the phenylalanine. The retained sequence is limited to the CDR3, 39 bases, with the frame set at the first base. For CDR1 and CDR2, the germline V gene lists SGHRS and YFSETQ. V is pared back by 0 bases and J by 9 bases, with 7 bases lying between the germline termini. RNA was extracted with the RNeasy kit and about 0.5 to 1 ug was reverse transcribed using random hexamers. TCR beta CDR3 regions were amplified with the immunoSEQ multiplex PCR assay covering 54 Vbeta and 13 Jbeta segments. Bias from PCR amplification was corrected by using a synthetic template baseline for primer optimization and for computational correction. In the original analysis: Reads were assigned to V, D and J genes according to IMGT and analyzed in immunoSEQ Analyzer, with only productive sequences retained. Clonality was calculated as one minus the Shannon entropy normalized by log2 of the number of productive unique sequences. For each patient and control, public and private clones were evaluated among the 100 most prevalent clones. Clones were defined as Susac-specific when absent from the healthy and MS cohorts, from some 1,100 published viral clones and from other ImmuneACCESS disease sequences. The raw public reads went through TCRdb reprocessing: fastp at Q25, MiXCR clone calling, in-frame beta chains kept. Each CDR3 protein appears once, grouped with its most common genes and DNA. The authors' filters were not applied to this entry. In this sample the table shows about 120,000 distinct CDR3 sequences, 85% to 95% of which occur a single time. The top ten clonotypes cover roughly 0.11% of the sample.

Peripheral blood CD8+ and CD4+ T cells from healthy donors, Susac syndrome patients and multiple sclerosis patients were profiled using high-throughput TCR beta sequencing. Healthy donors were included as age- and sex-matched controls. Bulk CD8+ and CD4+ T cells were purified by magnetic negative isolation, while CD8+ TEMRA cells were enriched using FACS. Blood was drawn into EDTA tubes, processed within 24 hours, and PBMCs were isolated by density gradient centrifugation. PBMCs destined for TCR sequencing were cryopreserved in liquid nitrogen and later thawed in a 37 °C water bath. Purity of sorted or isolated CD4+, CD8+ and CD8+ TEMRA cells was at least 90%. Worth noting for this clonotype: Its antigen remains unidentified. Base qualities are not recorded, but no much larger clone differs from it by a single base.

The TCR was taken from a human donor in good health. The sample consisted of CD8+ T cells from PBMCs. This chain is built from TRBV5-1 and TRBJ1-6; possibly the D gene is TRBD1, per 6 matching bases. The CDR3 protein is CASSLGGGSPLHF. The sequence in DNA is TGCGCCAGCAGCTTGGGAGGGGGTTCACCCCTCCACTTT.